A single sample is the source of the 25 T cell receptor beta chains below, sequenced in a study of T-cell memory formation after mild COVID-19. One entry per CDR3 protein, called by TCRdb with MiXCR from the 5' RACE reads. The sample has a few hundred thousand distinct CDR3 sequences; around a tenth are singletons. The material sequenced was PBMCs or a T cell subset sorted from them (not recorded which). These receptor sequences come from a man aged 18 to 29 who had mild COVID-19 (a few samples of this study predate the infection). Cell type and time point are not known.

The V call is TRBV7-9, the J call TRBJ2-3; the match to TRBD1 covers 10 bases. Germline V CDR1 and CDR2: SEHNR, FQNEAQ (reference sequence). V shed 4 bases and J 4 bases; nucleotides not matched to a gene: 2. This CDR3 spans 14 amino acids. The CDR3 DNA sequence: TGTGCCAGCAGCTGGACAGGGGGAGCAGATACGCAGTATTTT. As protein: CASSWTGGADTQYF. The entire variable domain, with the rest obtained from reference TRBV7-9 and TRBJ2-3, is as follows: DTGVSQNPRHKITKRGQNVTFRCDPISEHNRLYWYRQTLGQGPEFLTYFQNEAQLEKSRLLSDRFSAERPKGSFSTLEIQRTEQGDSAMYLCASSWTGGADTQYFGPGTRLTVL.

This clonotype appeared a few times. V is TRBV24-1 and J is TRBJ2-1; 9 nucleotides match TRBD2. Germline CDR1 is KGHDR and CDR2 is SFDVKD. With V trimmed by 7 bases and J by 6 bases, 3 bases remained unmatched. This CDR3 is 13 amino acids long. The chain's CDR3 is CATSLAGLNEQFF. In nucleotides, the CDR3 is TGTGCCACCAGCCTAGCGGGGCTCAATGAGCAGTTCTTC.

The J gene is TRBJ2-5, the V gene TRBV24-1; 11 bases are a match to TRBD2. There are 16 residues in the CDR3. Germline CDR1 reads KGHDR; CDR2 reads SFDVKD. V was pared by 0 bases and J by 4 bases, with 3 bases of the junction left unmatched. The CDR3 bases are TGTGCCACCAGTGATTTGGCTAGCGGGGGGAGAGAGACCCAGTACTTC. Translating it yields CATSDLASGGRETQYF.

This clonotype was counted only a few times. The chain combines TRBV5-1 with TRBJ1-5, with D maybe TRBD1 (5 bases). This CDR3 comprises 14 residues. Trimming pared 2 bases from V and 5 bases from J, leaving 11 bases between. The germline gives CDR1 SGHRS, CDR2 YFSETQ. The CDR3 loop is CASSFQGDDQPQHF. CDR3 nucleotides: TGCGCCAGCAGCTTCCAGGGAGACGATCAGCCCCAGCATTTT.

This clonotype has a single count. This chain joins TRBV18 and TRBJ2-5, with 7 nucleotides matching TRBD1. This CDR3 has 14 residues. Trimming took 8 bases from V and 3 from J; bases not matched to a gene: 9. Looked up from germline, CDR1 is KGHSH and CDR2 is LQKENI. The CDR3 loop reads CASTRQGAEETQYF. CDR3 DNA sequence: TGTGCCAGCACCCGACAGGGAGCAGAAGAGACCCAGTACTTC.

J is TRBJ2-3 and V is TRBV24-1, with D possibly matching TRBD1 (6 bases). The V end lost 3 bases, the J end lost 4 bases, and 10 bases lay between the germline ends. This CDR3 comprises 14 residues. Germline lookup yields CDR1 KGHDR and CDR2 SFDVKD. The CDR3 DNA follows: TGTGCCACCAGTGATAGGGGGAGCCCAGATACGCAGTATTTT. Amino acid sequence: CATSDRGSPDTQYF.

This clonotype was counted many times. This chain links TRBV20-1 with TRBJ1-5; D is undetermined. Trimming pared 6 bases from V and 3 bases from J, leaving 12 bases between. From germline, CDR1 is DFQATT and CDR2 SNEGSKA (reference sequence). The CDR3 is made up of 13 amino acids. DNA of the CDR3: TGCAGTGCCACCTTGGACGTCAATCAGCCCCAGCATTTT. As protein: CSATLDVNQPQHF.

This clonotype was recorded a few times. CDR3 bases: TGTGCCAGCAGCCAGAGGGGGTGGTACGGGGGGGAGCTGTTTTTT. Its protein product is CASSQRGWYGGELFF. The V and J genes are TRBV11-2 and TRBJ2-2, with D maybe TRBD1 (6 bases). The length of the CDR3 is 15 residues. V lost 5 bases to trimming and J lost 8 bases, with 18 bases between them. CDR1 SGHAT and CDR2 FQNNGV come from the germline V gene.

There are many counts of this clonotype. V gene TRBV11-3 combines with J gene TRBJ2-3, with 12 bases matching TRBD1. V lost 5 bases, J lost 5 bases, and 5 bases stayed unmatched. Germline lookup yields CDR1 SGHNT and CDR2 YENEEA. The CDR3 sequence is 15 residues long. The CDR3 DNA follows: TGTGCCAGCAGCCCGGGACAGGGGGCCGTAGATACGCAGTATTTT. This sequence encodes CASSPGQGAVDTQYF. The whole variable domain, filled in from reference TRBV11-3 and TRBJ2-3, reads EAGVVQSPRYKIIEKKQPVAFWCNPISGHNTLYWYLQNLGQGPELLIRYENEEAVDDSQLPKDRFSAERLKGVDSTLKIQPAELGDSAVYLCASSPGQGAVDTQYFGPGTRLTVL.

This clonotype came up many times. The J gene is TRBJ2-2, the V gene TRBV3-1, with D possibly TRBD2 on 6 matching bases. Looked up from germline, CDR1 is LGHDT and CDR2 is YNNKEL (reference sequence). This CDR3 is 16 amino acids long. The V end was cut by 4 bases, the J end by 5 bases, with 17 bases between. The CDR3 region is CASSPPGEPGTGELFF. In DNA form, the CDR3 reads TGTGCCAGCAGCCCCCCGGGGGAGCCCGGGACCGGGGAGCTGTTTTTT.

This clonotype occurred many times. The chain employs TRBV7-2 and TRBJ2-5; D is possibly TRBD1 or TRBD2 (5 bases each). This CDR3 has 16 residues. Between the trimmed V and J ends, which lost 1 base and 4 bases, there was a span of 16 bases. Germline loops: CDR1 SGHTA, CDR2 FQGNSA. CDR3 coding DNA: TGTGCCAGCAGCTTAGGAAGGGACGCGTGGGGAGAGACCCAGTACTTC. This codes for CASSLGRDAWGETQYF.

This clonotype was seen a handful of times. CDR3 sequence (DNA): TGTGCCACGCGGGGGGGGGCCGGTGAGCAGTTCTTC. Translated: CATRGGAGEQFF. The chain couples TRBV12-3 or TRBV12-4 to TRBJ2-1, with TRBD2 identical over 9 bases. The length of the CDR3 is 12 residues. J gave up 9 bases and V 10 bases, and 7 bases lay outside the gene matches.

The rearrangement joins TRBV7-2 to TRBJ2-7; possibly TRBD2 for D (5 bases). The germline CDR1 and CDR2 sequences are SGHTA and FQGNSA. Trimming cost V 4 bases and J 1 base, with 11 bases left between them. The CDR3 extends over 14 amino acids. CDR3 nucleotides: TGTGCCAGCAGCTCACTCGGAGGATCCTACGAGCAGTACGTC. It yields the protein CASSSLGGSYEQYV.

There are many counts of this clonotype. V is TRBV12-3 or TRBV12-4 and J is TRBJ2-2, with D uncertain. V lost 5 bases and J lost 6, with 16 bases in between. This CDR3 comprises 15 residues. The CDR3 loop reads CASSAPTAGPGELFF. The DNA for the CDR3 is TGTGCCAGCAGTGCCCCGACTGCCGGCCCCGGGGAGCTGTTTTTT.

CDR3 coding DNA: TGCGCCAGTCCCAGGGACCTGTGCACAGATACGCAGTATTTT. Translating gives CASPRDLCTDTQYF. The genes are TRBV5-1 and TRBJ2-3; D is possibly TRBD1 or TRBD2 (5 bases each). The germline V gene has CDR1 SGHRS and CDR2 YFSETQ. This CDR3 spans 14 amino acids. V shed 8 bases and J shed 1 base, with 14 bases lying between them.

This clonotype came up a few times. The chain carries TRBV12-3 or TRBV12-4 and TRBJ2-7; D assignment may be TRBD1 or TRBD2 (5 bases each). CDR3 length: 12 amino acids. Trimming removed 8 bases at V and 3 bases at J, with 11 bases between. CDR3 residues: CASRDRNYEQYF. The CDR3 DNA follows: TGTGCCAGCCGGGACCGCAACTACGAGCAGTACTTC.

The chain carries TRBV28 and TRBJ2-7; 8 bases align to TRBD1. Looked up from germline, CDR1 is MDHEN and CDR2 is SYDVKM. The CDR3 totals 16 residues. With 5 bases clipped from V and 3 bases from J, the junction kept 12 bases outside the gene matches. This CDR3 is CASSPYPGQVNYEQYF. CDR3 in DNA: TGTGCCAGCAGTCCATACCCGGGACAGGTTAACTACGAGCAGTACTTC.

The genes are TRBV7-9 and TRBJ1-6; no reliable D call. Germline V gene lookup returns CDR1 SEHNR and CDR2 FQNEAQ (reference sequence). Trimming stripped 8 bases from V and 6 bases from J, with 14 bases between. The CDR3 length is 14 residues. CDR3 DNA: TGTGCCAGCGGTGACGGTTACATTAATTCACCCCTCCACTTT. Residues: CASGDGYINSPLHF.

This clonotype was counted a few times. This sequence joins TRBV3-1 and TRBJ2-5, with 11 bases that match TRBD2. Germline CDR1 and CDR2: LGHDT and YNNKEL (reference sequence). Trimming cost V 3 bases and J 5 bases; bases outside gene matches: 11. The length of the CDR3 is 17 residues. The CDR3 spells CASSHPSLAGGLETQYF. The DNA for the CDR3 is TGTGCCAGCAGCCACCCCTCGCTAGCGGGGGGCTTGGAGACCCAGTACTTC.

This clonotype was detected only a few times. This chain joins TRBV28 and TRBJ2-7, with D tentatively TRBD1 or TRBD2 (5 bases each). The CDR3 has 13 residues. Germline CDR1 and CDR2: MDHEN and SYDVKM. V shed 5 bases and J shed 2 bases, with 10 bases lying between them. This CDR3 is CASSPGPPYEQYV. The CDR3 DNA sequence: TGTGCCAGCAGTCCGGGACCTCCCTACGAGCAGTACGTC.

This clonotype came up a few times. The chain has TRBV5-1 and TRBJ2-3; 10 nucleotides match TRBD2. This CDR3 contains 16 residues. Unmatched junction bases numbered 5, after V lost 3 bases and J lost 1 base. Looked up from germline, CDR1 is SGHRS and CDR2 is YFSETQ. The CDR3 spells CASSSSGGARTDTQYF. The CDR3 coding sequence is TGCGCCAGCAGCTCGAGCGGGGGGGCTCGCACAGATACGCAGTATTTT.

Only a few counts were recorded for this clonotype. The V and J genes are TRBV6-6 and TRBJ2-3; 8 nucleotides agree with TRBD2. The V gene's germline CDR1 is MNHNY and CDR2 SVGAGI (reference sequence). Trimming removed 0 bases from V and 5 bases from J; junction bases left unmatched: 1. The CDR3 is 14 residues long. The CDR3 DNA follows: TGTGCCAGCAGTTACTCCGCGGGGGGAGATACGCAGTATTTT. Its translation is CASSYSAGGDTQYF.

This clonotype was observed a handful of times. The rearrangement joins TRBV5-1 to TRBJ1-1; TRBD1 matches 7 bases. This CDR3 contains 14 residues. The germline V gene has CDR1 SGHRS and CDR2 YFSETQ. The trim removed 2 bases at V and 4 bases at J, leaving 5 bases unmatched. The CDR3 loop is CASSFTGVGTEAFF. The CDR3 DNA sequence: TGCGCCAGCAGCTTTACAGGGGTTGGCACTGAAGCTTTCTTT.

There are many counts of this clonotype. The CDR3 DNA reads TGTGCCATCCGGGACAGTACGAACACTGAAGCTTTCTTT. Protein product: CAIRDSTNTEAFF. The rearrangement joins TRBV10-3 to TRBJ1-1; 7 bases align to TRBD1. Germline CDR1 is ENHRY and CDR2 is SYGVKD. This CDR3 region has 13 residues. The V gene end was trimmed by 8 bases and the J gene end by 1 base; junction bases not matched to a gene: 4.

This clonotype was counted many times. The chain has TRBV4-1 and TRBJ2-3, with 7 positions matching TRBD2. V trimming: 2 bases; J trimming: 6 bases; junction bases outside the gene matches: 2. Germline V lookup: CDR1 MGHRA, CDR2 YSYEKL. This CDR3 is 13 amino acids long. The CDR3 region is CASSQTSEDTQYF. As DNA, the CDR3 is TGCGCCAGCAGCCAAACTAGCGAGGATACGCAGTATTTT.